Below, 32 T cell receptor beta chains from the same sample are listed, as sequenced in a study of shared clonotypes between healthy human individuals. Repertoires were generated with immunoSEQ multiplex PCR, while TCRdb's copy carries only in-frame clones and drops some. Of about 2.3 million clones in the sample, roughly 92% were seen once. Sample: naive CD4+ T cells from PBMCs. Sample subset: CD45RA+ positively selected. The receptors were gathered from a man between 18 and 35 years old in good health. Some clones in this sample may be carry-over from other donors' samples.

The rearrangement joins TRBV5-6 to TRBJ1-1; D might be TRBD1 (6 bases). The ends were cut back, 4 bases at V and 4 bases at J, with 20 bases in the middle. CDR1 is SGHDT and CDR2 is YYEEEE in the germline V gene. This CDR3 contains 16 residues. CDR3 loop: CASSTRGNWRGTEAFF. The DNA for the CDR3 is TGTGCCAGCAGCACCAGGGGAAATTGGAGAGGCACTGAAGCTTTCTTT.

The rearrangement joins TRBV28 to TRBJ1-1; 9 nucleotides line up with TRBD1. V shed 5 bases, J shed 1 base, and the junction held 5 bases outside the gene matches. This CDR3 is 15 amino acids long. Germline V gene lookup returns CDR1 MDHEN and CDR2 SYDVKM. CDR3 protein: CASSPRGQGNTEAFF. In nucleotides, the CDR3 is TGTGCCAGCAGTCCCAGGGGACAGGGGAACACTGAAGCTTTCTTT. Full variable domain (outside the CDR3, taken from reference TRBV28 and TRBJ1-1): DVKVTQSSRYLVKRTGEKVFLECVQDMDHENMFWYRQDPGLGLRLIYFSYDVKMKEKGDIPEGYSVSREKKERFSLILESASTNQTSMYLCASSPRGQGNTEAFFGQGTRLTVV.

CDR3 sequence reads: CASSSNTDTQYF. CDR3 in DNA: TGTGCCAGCAGCTCAAACACAGATACGCAGTATTTT. This sequence joins TRBV7-6 and TRBJ2-3; no clear D gene. The CDR3 consists of 12 residues. V lost 4 bases and J 2 bases, leaving 4 bases between the germline ends. The germline CDR1 and CDR2 sequences are SGHVS and FNYEAQ.

The table lists this clone with a count of one. The gene calls are TRBV28 and TRBJ1-5; 7 nucleotides match TRBD1. The CDR3 sequence is 16 residues long. CDR1 and CDR2 from the germline V gene are MDHEN and SYDVKM. Trimming removed 3 bases from V and 7 bases from J; junction bases left unmatched: 12. The CDR3 DNA reads TGTGCCAGCAGTTTGATCCGGGACAGCGGATACCAGCCCCAGCATTTT. It translates to CASSLIRDSGYQPQHF.

This chain uses TRBV28 with TRBJ1-2; D gene uncertain. Germline V gene data show CDR1 as MDHEN and CDR2 as SYDVKM. This CDR3 has 14 amino acids. Trimming took 5 bases from V and 5 from J, leaving 15 bases between them. The CDR3 spells CASSGGQRLYGYTF. The CDR3 coding sequence is TGTGCCAGCAGTGGTGGCCAGCGATTGTATGGCTACACCTTC.

The CDR3 is CASSGRTTYNEQFF. CDR3 nucleotides: TGTGCCAGCAGCGGGAGGACTACTTACAATGAGCAGTTCTTC. The chain joins TRBV9 to TRBJ2-1; perhaps TRBD2 as D (6 bases). CDR1 is SGDLS, CDR2 YYNGEE, per germline. The CDR3 covers 14 residues. Trimming shortened V by 3 bases and J by 4 bases, and 11 bases separated the two germline ends.

V usage is TRBV5-6 and J usage is TRBJ2-4; tentatively, D is TRBD1 (9 bases). This CDR3 is built from 18 residues. Germline V CDR1 and CDR2: SGHDT, YYEEEE. Trimming removed 1 base at V and 9 bases at J, with 26 bases between. CDR3 amino acids: CASSLTTGTGYGGAIQYF. Here the CDR3 DNA reads TGTGCCAGCAGCTTGACTACCGGGACAGGGTACGGGGGGGCCATTCAGTACTTC.

The V call is TRBV6-5, the J call TRBJ2-6; 7 bases match TRBD1. The CDR3 runs 15 residues. The germline gives CDR1 MNHEY, CDR2 SVGAGI. V was clipped by 4 bases and J by 2 bases; unmatched bases: 2. CDR3 nucleotide sequence: TGTGCCAGCAGTTTGGACAGGCCTGGGGCCAACGTCCTGACTTTC. It yields the protein CASSLDRPGANVLTF.

The chain recombines TRBV5-4 with TRBJ1-2; 8 positions match TRBD1. The CDR3 spans 15 residues. CDR1 and CDR2 (germline): SGHNT, YYREEE (reference sequence). With 0 bases clipped from V and 7 bases from J, the junction kept 8 bases outside the gene matches. CDR3 nucleotides: TGTGCCAGCAGCTTGGCCGGACAGGGAGGAGTTGGCTACACCTTC. Protein product: CASSLAGQGGVGYTF.

The chain links TRBV19 to TRBJ1-3, with TRBD1 as a possible D gene (6 bases). The V and J ends lost 5 bases and 5 bases respectively, with 16 bases between them. The V gene's germline CDR1 is LNHDA and CDR2 SQIVND (reference sequence). The CDR3 spans 15 residues. CDR3 bases: TGTGCCAGTAGTTTGCAGGGGAGATGGAGAAACACCATATATTTT. It specifies CASSLQGRWRNTIYF.

The chain links TRBV6-5 to TRBJ2-5; the D gene is possibly TRBD2 (5 bases). Germline V gene lookup returns CDR1 MNHEY and CDR2 SVGAGI. Trimming removed 8 bases from V and 4 bases from J, with 11 bases in between. CDR3 length equals 12 residues. The CDR3 bases are TGTGCCAGCGGACCGGGGAGAGAGACCCAGTACTTC. It encodes CASGPGRETQYF.

CDR3 loop: CASRLVGGGQETQYF. In nucleotides, the CDR3 is TGCGCCAGCCGCCTAGTGGGTGGTGGCCAAGAGACCCAGTACTTC. The rearrangement links TRBV5-1 to TRBJ2-5, with no clear D. CDR1 is SGHRS and CDR2 is YFSETQ in the germline V gene. The CDR3 spans 15 residues. The V gene lost 7 bases and the J gene lost 1 base, with 17 bases spanning the gap. Combining the CDR3 with reference TRBV5-1 and TRBJ2-5 gives the whole variable domain KAGVTQTPRYLIKTRGQQVTLSCSPISGHRSVSWYQQTPGQGLQFLFEYFSETQRNKGNFPGRFSGRQFSNSRSEMNVSTLELGDSALYLCASRLVGGGQETQYFGPGTRLLVL.

V gene TRBV29-1 combines with J gene TRBJ2-6; 10 bases are shared with TRBD1. V lost 4 bases, J lost 2 bases, and 5 bases stayed unmatched. The germline gives CDR1 SQVTM, CDR2 ANQGSEA. CDR3 size: 16 residues. The CDR3: CSVGTGGLTGANVLTF. The CDR3 region has the DNA TGCAGCGTTGGGACAGGGGGATTAACTGGGGCCAACGTCCTGACTTTC.

This clone was detected once. The same CDR3 is also encoded by other DNA sequences in this sample. The chain recombines TRBV5-1 with TRBJ2-1; D gene unclear. The CDR3 loop spans 12 amino acids. From germline, CDR1 is SGHRS and CDR2 YFSETQ. The ends were cut back, 2 bases at V and 8 bases at J, with 8 bases in the middle. The DNA for the CDR3 is TGCGCCAGCAGCTTATCCGGCTATGAGCAGTTCTTC. This codes for CASSLSGYEQFF.

This chain connects TRBV5-5 to TRBJ1-2, with a possible D match to TRBD1 (5 bases). CDR1 is SGHKS, CDR2 YYEKEE, per germline (reference sequence). The V and J ends lost 1 base and 4 bases respectively, with 14 bases between them. This CDR3 is built from 15 residues. The CDR3 DNA sequence: TGTGCCAGCAGCTTGCGGGACTTACTCCCCTATGGCTACACCTTC. This encodes CASSLRDLLPYGYTF.

The chain links TRBV7-2 to TRBJ2-7, with TRBD2 identical over 10 bases. From germline, CDR1 is SGHTA and CDR2 FQGNSA. There are 17 residues in the CDR3. V gave up 2 bases and J gave up 1 base; unmatched junction bases: 8. The CDR3 sequence: CASSLRASGSTSYEQYF. The DNA of the CDR3 is TGTGCCAGCAGCTTAAGGGCTAGCGGGAGCACATCCTACGAGCAGTACTTC.

The J gene is TRBJ2-3, the V gene TRBV29-1; D perhaps matches TRBD1 (6 bases). This CDR3 region has 11 residues. Trimming removed 7 bases at V and 14 bases at J, with 19 bases between. The germline V gene has CDR1 SQVTM and CDR2 ANQGSEA. The CDR3 DNA follows: TGCAGCGCCCATGAAAACGGACAGATGTATTTT. This translates into CSAHENGQMYF.

This clone turned up a few times. The rearrangement joins TRBV25-1 to TRBJ1-1; tentatively, D is TRBD1 (6 bases). The CDR3 is 15 residues long. V lost 3 bases to trimming and J lost 6 bases, with 17 bases between them. Germline V gene lookup returns CDR1 MGHDK and CDR2 SYGVNS. In DNA, the CDR3 is TGTGCCAGCAGTGAGTCCGGGACACAAGGCGCTGAAGCTTTCTTT. Its protein is CASSESGTQGAEAFF.

The V call is TRBV4-2, the J call TRBJ1-1; 8 nucleotides align to TRBD1. V gave up 5 bases and J gave up 1 base; unmatched junction bases: 3. This CDR3 comprises 14 residues. Germline CDR1 and CDR2: LGHNA and YNFKEQ. This CDR3 is CASSYDRGNTEAFF. The CDR3 DNA sequence: TGTGCCAGCAGCTATGACAGGGGGAACACTGAAGCTTTCTTT.

The table lists this clone with a count of one. This chain uses TRBV27 with TRBJ1-2, with D possibly matching TRBD1 (6 bases). The CDR3 is 13 residues long. V shed 0 bases and J shed 6 bases, with 8 bases lying between them. Germline V lookup: CDR1 MNHEY, CDR2 SMNVEV (reference sequence). For the CDR3, the DNA is TGTGCCAGCAGTTTATCCAGGGGTAATGGCTACACCTTC. Amino acid sequence: CASSLSRGNGYTF.

CDR3 in DNA: TGTGCCAGCAGGAGACAGGGGTACTATGGCTACACCTTC. Residues: CASRRQGYYGYTF. This rearrangement joins TRBV5-6 to TRBJ1-2; 8 bases align to TRBD1. The CDR3 is 13 amino acids. Trimming removed 5 bases from V and 3 bases from J; junction bases left unmatched: 3. Germline V gene lookup returns CDR1 SGHDT and CDR2 YYEEEE.

The rearrangement joins TRBV7-2 to TRBJ2-1; D perhaps matches TRBD1 (6 bases). In germline, CDR1 is SGHTA, CDR2 FQGNSA. The CDR3 consists of 13 residues. Trimming removed 5 bases from V and 7 bases from J, with 12 bases in between. The CDR3 spells CASSPGASNEQFF. CDR3 coding DNA: TGTGCCAGCAGCCCAGGGGCGTCGAATGAGCAGTTCTTC.

The rearrangement uses TRBV29-1 and TRBJ2-1; D gene ambiguous. The germline CDR1 and CDR2 sequences are SQVTM and ANQGSEA. Trimming cost V 4 bases and J 5 bases, with 12 bases left between them. The CDR3 runs to 13 residues. The DNA of the CDR3 is TGCAGCGTTGGACCCAGACCAGACAATGAGCAGTTCTTC. This encodes CSVGPRPDNEQFF.

Only one count was recorded for this clone. Here the CDR3 reads CASSPKTGSNYGYTF. For the CDR3, the DNA is TGCGCCAGCAGCCCGAAGACAGGGTCCAACTATGGCTACACCTTC. The J gene is TRBJ1-2, the V gene TRBV5-1; 7 positions agree with TRBD1. Germline V lookup: CDR1 SGHRS, CDR2 YFSETQ. This CDR3 spans 15 amino acids. The ends lost 4 bases at V and 2 bases at J; junction bases unmatched: 8.

To note about this clone: Other DNA sequences in the same sample also yield this CDR3. The J gene is TRBJ2-1, the V gene TRBV5-1; 7 bases align to TRBD2. The germline V gene encodes CDR1 SGHRS and CDR2 YFSETQ. The CDR3 extends over 14 amino acids. Germline trimming cut 4 bases from V and 4 bases from J; bases unmatched to any gene: 5. The CDR3 DNA sequence: TGCGCCAGCAGCCTCGGGACTACTTACAATGAGCAGTTCTTC. Its translation is CASSLGTTYNEQFF.

V gene TRBV6-6 combines with J gene TRBJ1-2, with D unresolved. Trimming cost V 7 bases and J 5 bases, with 14 bases left between them. From germline, CDR1 is MNHNY and CDR2 SVGAGI (reference sequence). The CDR3 loop spans 13 amino acids. Here the CDR3 reads CASTPVTSYGYTF. DNA of the CDR3: TGTGCCAGCACCCCAGTGACCTCATATGGCTACACCTTC.

The gene calls are TRBV5-6 and TRBJ2-7; the D gene is possibly TRBD2 (7 bases). Trimming shortened V by 4 bases and J by 6 bases, and 14 bases separated the two germline ends. From germline, CDR1 is SGHDT and CDR2 YYEEEE. This CDR3 spans 13 amino acids. The CDR3 is CASSRGAASEQYF. For the CDR3, the DNA is TGTGCCAGCAGCCGGGGGGCGGCCTCCGAGCAGTACTTC.

In the case of this clone: The same CDR3 arises from other DNA sequences in this sample as well. The V call is TRBV29-1, the J call TRBJ1-4; D gene ambiguous. Between the trimmed V and J ends, which lost 4 bases and 6 bases, there was a span of 9 bases. Germline V gene lookup returns CDR1 SQVTM and CDR2 ANQGSEA. The CDR3 covers 12 residues. CDR3 residues: CSVVGGDEKLFF. The DNA of the CDR3 is TGCAGCGTTGTGGGCGGGGATGAAAAACTGTTTTTT. Full variable domain (missing parts from reference TRBV29-1 and TRBJ1-4): SAVISQKPSRDICQRGTSLTIQCQVDSQVTMMFWYRQQPGQSLTLIATANQGSEATYESGFVIDKFPISRPNLTFSTLTVSNMSPEDSSIYLCSVVGGDEKLFFGSGTQLSVL.

The rearrangement uses TRBV14 and TRBJ2-7, with 8 bases aligning to TRBD1. Germline V CDR1 and CDR2: SGHDN, FVKESK. With 4 bases clipped from V and 3 bases from J, the junction kept 14 bases outside the gene matches. The CDR3 is 17 amino acids. CDR3 in DNA: TGTGCCAGCAGCCCGATGTTAGGACAGGGTATGTTCTACGAGCAGTACTTC. It encodes CASSPMLGQGMFYEQYF.

The chain employs TRBV30 and TRBJ1-5; no reliable D call. With 3 bases removed from V and 0 bases from J, the gap between germline ends came to 9 bases. CDR1 is GTSNPN and CDR2 is SVGIG in the germline V gene (reference sequence). The CDR3 is made up of 14 amino acids. DNA for the CDR3: TGTGCCTGGAGCCGTGGGAATAGCAATCAGCCCCAGCATTTT. The encoded protein is CAWSRGNSNQPQHF.

The V gene is TRBV19, the J gene TRBJ1-5; TRBD1 matches at 10 bases. Germline loops: CDR1 LNHDA, CDR2 SQIVND (reference sequence). V was pared by 2 bases and J by 4 bases, with 2 bases of the junction left unmatched. The CDR3 runs 15 residues. CDR3 residues: CASSIWGQGNQPQHF. In nucleotides, the CDR3 is TGTGCCAGTAGTATATGGGGACAGGGGAATCAGCCCCAGCATTTT. Looking up the rest from reference TRBV19 and TRBJ1-5 gives the full variable domain: DGGITQSPKYLFRKEGQNVTLSCEQNLNHDAMYWYRQDPGQGLRLIYYSQIVNDFQKGDIAEGYSVSREKKESFPLTVTSAQKNPTAFYLCASSIWGQGNQPQHFGDGTRLSIL.

The chain has TRBV2 and TRBJ2-5; 11 bases agree with TRBD2. The V gene end was trimmed by 4 bases and the J gene end by 5 bases; junction bases not matched to a gene: 6. Germline CDR1 SNHLY, CDR2 FYNNEI. The length of the CDR3 is 15 residues. The CDR3 protein is CASSVLAGGMETQYF. The CDR3 DNA reads TGTGCCAGCAGTGTCCTAGCGGGAGGTATGGAGACCCAGTACTTC.